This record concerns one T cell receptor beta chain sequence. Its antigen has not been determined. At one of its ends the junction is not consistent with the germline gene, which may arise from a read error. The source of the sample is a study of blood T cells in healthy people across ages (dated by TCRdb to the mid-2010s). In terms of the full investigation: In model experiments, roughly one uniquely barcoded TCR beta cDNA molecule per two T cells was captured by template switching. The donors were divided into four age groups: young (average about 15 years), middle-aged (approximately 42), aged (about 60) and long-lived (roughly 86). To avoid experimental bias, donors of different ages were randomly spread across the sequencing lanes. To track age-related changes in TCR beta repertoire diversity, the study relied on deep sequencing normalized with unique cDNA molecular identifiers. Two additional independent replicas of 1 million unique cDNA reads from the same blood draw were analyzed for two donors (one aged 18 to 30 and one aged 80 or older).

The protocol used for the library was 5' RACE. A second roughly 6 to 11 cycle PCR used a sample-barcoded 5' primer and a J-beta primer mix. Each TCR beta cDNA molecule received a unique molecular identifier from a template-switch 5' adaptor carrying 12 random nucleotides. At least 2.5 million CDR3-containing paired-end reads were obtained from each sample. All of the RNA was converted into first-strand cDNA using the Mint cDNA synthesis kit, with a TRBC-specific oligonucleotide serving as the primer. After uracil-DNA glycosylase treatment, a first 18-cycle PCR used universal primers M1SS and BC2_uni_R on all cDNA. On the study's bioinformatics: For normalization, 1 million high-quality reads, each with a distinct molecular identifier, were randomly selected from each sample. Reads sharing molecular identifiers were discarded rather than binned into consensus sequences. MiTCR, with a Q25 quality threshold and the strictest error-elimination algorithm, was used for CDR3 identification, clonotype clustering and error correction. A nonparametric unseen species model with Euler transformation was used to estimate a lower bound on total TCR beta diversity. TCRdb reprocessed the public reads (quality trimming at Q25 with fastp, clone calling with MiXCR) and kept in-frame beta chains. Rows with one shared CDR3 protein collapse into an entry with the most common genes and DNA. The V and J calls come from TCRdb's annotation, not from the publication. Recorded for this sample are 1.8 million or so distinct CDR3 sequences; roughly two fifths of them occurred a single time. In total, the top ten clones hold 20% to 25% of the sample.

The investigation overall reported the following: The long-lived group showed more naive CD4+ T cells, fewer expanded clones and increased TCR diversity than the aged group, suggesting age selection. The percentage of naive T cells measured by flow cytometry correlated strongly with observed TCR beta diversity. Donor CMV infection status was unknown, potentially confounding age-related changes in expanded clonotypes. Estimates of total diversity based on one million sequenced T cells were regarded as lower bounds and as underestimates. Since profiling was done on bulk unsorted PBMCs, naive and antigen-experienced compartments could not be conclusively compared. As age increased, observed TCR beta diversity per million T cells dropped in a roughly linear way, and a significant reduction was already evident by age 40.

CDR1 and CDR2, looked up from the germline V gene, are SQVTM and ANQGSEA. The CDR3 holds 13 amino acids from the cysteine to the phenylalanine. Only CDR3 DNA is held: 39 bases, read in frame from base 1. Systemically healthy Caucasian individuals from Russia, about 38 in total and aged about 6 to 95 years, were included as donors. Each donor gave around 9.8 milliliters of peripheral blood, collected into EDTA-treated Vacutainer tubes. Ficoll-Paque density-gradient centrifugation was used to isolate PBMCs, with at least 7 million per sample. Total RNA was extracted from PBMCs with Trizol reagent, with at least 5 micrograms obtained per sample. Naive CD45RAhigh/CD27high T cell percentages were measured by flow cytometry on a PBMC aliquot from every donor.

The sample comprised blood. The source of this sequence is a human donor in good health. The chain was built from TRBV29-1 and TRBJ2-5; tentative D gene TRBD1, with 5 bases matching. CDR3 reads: CNVFRGPQETQYF. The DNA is TGCAACGTTTTTAGGGGCCCACAAGAGACCCAGTACTTC.